Sequencing of this T cell receptor (beta chain) was carried out in a study of Graves' ophthalmopathy and Graves' hyperthyroidism. The authors amplified TCR beta CDR3 regions from RNA transcripts. First-round RT-PCR used HTBI primers; second-round multiplex PCR followed. One entry per CDR3 protein, called by TCRdb with MiXCR from the multiplex PCR reads. Among hundreds of thousands of distinct CDR3 sequences listed, just over 15% were seen once. The CDR3 has 16 residues. CDR1 is MNHNS and CDR2 is SASEGT in the germline V gene. V dropped 4 bases and J dropped 0; count of bases not matched to a gene: 8. The study, taken as a whole, reports: A 13-signature model separated ophthalmopathy from stable hyperthyroidism, 87.88% sensitivity, around 81% specificity. Blood was where most expanded thyroid clonotypes above 0.001 frequency also turned up.

This clonotype was seen many times. As yet, its antigen is unknown. Sequenced: peripheral blood. The chain is built from TRBV6-1 and TRBJ1-1; TRBD1 matches at 7 bases. This clonotype was sampled from a woman aged 18-29 years with stable Graves' hyperthyroidism. CDR3 coding DNA: TGTGCCAGCAGTGGGGGACAGATTTTAATGAACACTGAAGCTTTCTTT. Its translation is CASSGGQILMNTEAFF.